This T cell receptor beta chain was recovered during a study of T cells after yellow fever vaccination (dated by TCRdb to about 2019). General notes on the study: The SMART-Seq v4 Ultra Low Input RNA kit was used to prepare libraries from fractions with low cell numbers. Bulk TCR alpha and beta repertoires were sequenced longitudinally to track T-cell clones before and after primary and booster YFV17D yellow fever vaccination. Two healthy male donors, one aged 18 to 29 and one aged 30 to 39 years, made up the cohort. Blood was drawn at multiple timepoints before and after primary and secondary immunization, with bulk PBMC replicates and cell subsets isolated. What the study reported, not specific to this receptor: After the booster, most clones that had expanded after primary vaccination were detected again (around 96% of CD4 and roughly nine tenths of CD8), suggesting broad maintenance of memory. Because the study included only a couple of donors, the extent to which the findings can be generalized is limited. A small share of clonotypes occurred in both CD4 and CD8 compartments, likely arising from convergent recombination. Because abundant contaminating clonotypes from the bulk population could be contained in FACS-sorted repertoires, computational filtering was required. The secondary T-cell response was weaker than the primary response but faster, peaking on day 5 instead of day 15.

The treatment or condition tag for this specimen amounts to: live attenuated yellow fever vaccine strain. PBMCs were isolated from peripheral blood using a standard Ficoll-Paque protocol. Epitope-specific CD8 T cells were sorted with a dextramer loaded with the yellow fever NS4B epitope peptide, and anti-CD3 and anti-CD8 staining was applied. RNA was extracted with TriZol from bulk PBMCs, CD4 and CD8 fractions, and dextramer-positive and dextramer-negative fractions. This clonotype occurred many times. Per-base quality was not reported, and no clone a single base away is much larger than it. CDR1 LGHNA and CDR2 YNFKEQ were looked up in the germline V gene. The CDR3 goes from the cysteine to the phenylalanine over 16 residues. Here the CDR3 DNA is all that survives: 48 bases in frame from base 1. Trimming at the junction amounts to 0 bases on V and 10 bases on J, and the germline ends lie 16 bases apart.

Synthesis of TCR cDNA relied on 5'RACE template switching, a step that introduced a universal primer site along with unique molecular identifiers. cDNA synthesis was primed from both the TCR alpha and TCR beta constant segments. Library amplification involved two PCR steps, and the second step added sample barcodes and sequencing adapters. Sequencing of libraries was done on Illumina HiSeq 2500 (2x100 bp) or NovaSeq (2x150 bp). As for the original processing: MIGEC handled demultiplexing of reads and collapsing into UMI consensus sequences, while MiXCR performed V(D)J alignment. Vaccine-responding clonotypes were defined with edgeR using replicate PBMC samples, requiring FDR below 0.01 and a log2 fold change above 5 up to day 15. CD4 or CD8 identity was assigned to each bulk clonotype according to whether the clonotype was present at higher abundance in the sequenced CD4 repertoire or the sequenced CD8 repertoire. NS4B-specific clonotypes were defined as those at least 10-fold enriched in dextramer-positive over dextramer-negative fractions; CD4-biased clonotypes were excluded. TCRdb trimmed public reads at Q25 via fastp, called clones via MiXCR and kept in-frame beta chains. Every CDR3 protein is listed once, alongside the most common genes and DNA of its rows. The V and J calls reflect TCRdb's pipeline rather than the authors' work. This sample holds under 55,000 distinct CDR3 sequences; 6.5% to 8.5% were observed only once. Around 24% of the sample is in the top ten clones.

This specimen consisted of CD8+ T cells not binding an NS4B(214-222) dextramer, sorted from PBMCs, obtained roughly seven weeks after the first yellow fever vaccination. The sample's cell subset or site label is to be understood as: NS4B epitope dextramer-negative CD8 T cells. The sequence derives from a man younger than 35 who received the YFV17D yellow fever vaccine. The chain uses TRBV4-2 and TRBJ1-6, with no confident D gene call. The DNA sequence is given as TGTGCCAGCAGCCAAGAGGACGGGTCGACCCAGTCACCCCTCCACTTT. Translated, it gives CASSQEDGSTQSPLHF.